This TCR beta chain was recovered during a study of shared clonotypes between healthy human individuals. Ten immunoSEQ deep assay plates were used to sequence unsorted PBMC DNA. Clones were sequenced by immunoSEQ multiplex PCR, and TCRdb holds only the in-frame ones, with some missing. The sample holds some 490,000 clones, more than 65% seen once. Source material: PBMCs. This sequence was found in a woman aged 35 to 49 in good health. Some clones in this sample may be carry-over from other donors' samples.

Here the CDR3 reads CSVESAYEQYF. The CDR3 nucleotides are TGCAGCGTTGAGTCGGCTTACGAGCAGTACTTC. The chain employs TRBV29-1 and TRBJ2-7, with no clear D. Deletions cut 3 bases from V and 4 bases from J, with 7 bases between. Per the germline V gene, CDR1 is SQVTM and CDR2 is ANQGSEA. This CDR3 has 11 residues.